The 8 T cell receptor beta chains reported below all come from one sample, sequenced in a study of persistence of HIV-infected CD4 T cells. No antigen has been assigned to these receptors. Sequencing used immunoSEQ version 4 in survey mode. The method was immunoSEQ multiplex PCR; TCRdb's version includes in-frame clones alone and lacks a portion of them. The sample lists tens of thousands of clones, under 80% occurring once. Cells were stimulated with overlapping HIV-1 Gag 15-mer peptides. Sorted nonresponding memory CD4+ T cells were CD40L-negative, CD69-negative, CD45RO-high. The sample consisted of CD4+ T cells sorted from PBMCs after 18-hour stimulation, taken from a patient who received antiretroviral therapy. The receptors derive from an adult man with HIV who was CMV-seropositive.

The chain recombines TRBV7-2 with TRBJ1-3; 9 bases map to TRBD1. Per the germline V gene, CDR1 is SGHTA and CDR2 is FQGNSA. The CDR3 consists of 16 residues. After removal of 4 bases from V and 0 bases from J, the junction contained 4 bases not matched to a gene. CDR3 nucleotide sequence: TGTGCCAGCAGCTCCCAGACAGGGGGCTCTGGAAACACCATATATTTT. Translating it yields CASSSQTGGSGNTIYF.

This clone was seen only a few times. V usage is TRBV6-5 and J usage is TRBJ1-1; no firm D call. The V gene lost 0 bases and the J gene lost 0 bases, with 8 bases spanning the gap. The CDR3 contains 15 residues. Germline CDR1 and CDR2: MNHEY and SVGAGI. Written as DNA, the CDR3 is TGTGCCAGCAGTTACTCGGAGTCAATGAACACTGAAGCTTTCTTT. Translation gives CASSYSESMNTEAFF.

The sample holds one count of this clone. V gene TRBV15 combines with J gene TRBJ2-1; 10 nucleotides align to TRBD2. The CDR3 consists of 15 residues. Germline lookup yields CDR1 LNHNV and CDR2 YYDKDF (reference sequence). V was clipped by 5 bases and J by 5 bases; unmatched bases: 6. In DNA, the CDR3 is TGTGCCACCAGCGGGACTAGCGCCTTAGACAATGAGCAGTTCTTC. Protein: CATSGTSALDNEQFF.

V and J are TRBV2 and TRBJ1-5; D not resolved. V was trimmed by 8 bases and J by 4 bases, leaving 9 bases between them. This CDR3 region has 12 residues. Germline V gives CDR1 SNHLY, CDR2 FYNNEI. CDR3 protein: CASSQINQPQHF. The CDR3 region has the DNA TGTGCCAGCTCCCAAATAAATCAGCCCCAGCATTTT.

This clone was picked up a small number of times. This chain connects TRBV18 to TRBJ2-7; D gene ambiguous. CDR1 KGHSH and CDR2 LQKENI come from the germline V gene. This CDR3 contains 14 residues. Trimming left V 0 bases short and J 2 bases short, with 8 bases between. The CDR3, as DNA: TGTGCCAGCTCACCACCCGGCCAGGCCTACGAGCAGTACTTC. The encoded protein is CASSPPGQAYEQYF.

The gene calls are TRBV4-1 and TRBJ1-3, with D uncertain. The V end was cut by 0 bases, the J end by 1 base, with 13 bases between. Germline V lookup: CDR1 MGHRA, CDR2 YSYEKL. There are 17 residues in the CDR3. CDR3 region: CASSQDPRQSSGNTIYF. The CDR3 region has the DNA TGCGCCAGCAGCCAAGATCCGAGGCAGTCATCTGGAAACACCATATATTTT.

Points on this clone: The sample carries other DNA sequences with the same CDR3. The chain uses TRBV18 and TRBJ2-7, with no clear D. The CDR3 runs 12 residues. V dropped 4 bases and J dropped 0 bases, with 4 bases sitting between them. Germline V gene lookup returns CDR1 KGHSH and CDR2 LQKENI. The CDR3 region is CASSLGSYEQYF. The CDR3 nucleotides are TGTGCCAGCTCACTGGGCTCCTACGAGCAGTACTTC.

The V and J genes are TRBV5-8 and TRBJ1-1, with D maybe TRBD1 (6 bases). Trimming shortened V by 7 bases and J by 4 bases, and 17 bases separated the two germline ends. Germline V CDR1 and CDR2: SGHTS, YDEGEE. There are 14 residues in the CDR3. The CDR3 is CASQKWGAGTEAFF. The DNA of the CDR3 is TGTGCCAGCCAGAAATGGGGGGCCGGCACTGAAGCTTTCTTT.